This T cell receptor beta chain came from a study of T-cell reconstitution after alpha-beta-depleted transplantation in children. Germline values: CDR1 SNHLY, CDR2 FYNNEI. This CDR3 contains 14 residues. Trimming took off 3 bases at V and 6 bases at J, with 12 bases between the two ends. Library preparation (for TCRbeta) was performed with unique molecular identifiers. A single record per CDR3 protein comes from TCRdb applying MiXCR to the PCR reads. This table holds 360,000 or so distinct CDR3 sequences, roughly 21% found once. The clonotype originates from a human donor who donated a stem cell graft to a child with acute myeloid leukemia. V is TRBV2 and J is TRBJ2-1; weak D call: TRBD1 (6 bases). Sequenced material: PBMCs from the stem cell graft donor, taken from the stem cell graft. Here the CDR3 DNA reads TGTGCCAGCAGTGACAGGGGTGGTTTCAATGAGCAGTTCTTC. Encoded protein: CASSDRGGFNEQFF.